This T cell receptor (beta chain) emerged from a study of T cells in Graves' hyperthyroidism and ophthalmopathy. Study-wide results and limits: A 13 V-J model separated ophthalmopathy from stable hyperthyroidism.

The trim removed 0 bases at V and 8 bases at J, leaving 4 bases unmatched. The germline CDR1 and CDR2 sequences are SGDLS and YYNGEE. The CDR3 sequence is 13 residues long. This clonotype was observed a few times. Antigen specificity is unknown. RNA transcripts gave rise to amplified TCR beta CDR3 regions. HTBI primers drove first-round RT-PCR of the TCR CDR3. TCRdb re-analysed the multiplex PCR reads in MiXCR, keeping a single row per CDR3 protein. Seen here are 490,000 or so distinct CDR3 sequences, 22% observed once, and the top ten hold under 55%. Material: blood. The TCR comes from a woman in her seventies with Graves' ophthalmopathy. The chain recombines TRBV9 with TRBJ1-2; the match to TRBD1 covers 7 bases. The CDR3 nucleotides are TGTGCCAGCAGCGTAGAAGGGGGCTTCGGCTACACCTTC. It is translated as CASSVEGGFGYTF.